These 21 T cell receptor beta chains share one sample of origin, sequenced in a study of cytomegalovirus exposure and HLA in healthy donors. The PCR contained 60 Vbeta and 13 Jbeta primers. TCRdb keeps only in-frame clones here, not all; method: immunoSEQ multiplex PCR. This table has roughly 150,000 clones, approximately 82% appearing once. The sequencing input was PBMCs. These receptors originate from a woman aged 50 to 65 in good health and CMV-seropositive.

The gene calls are TRBV11-2 and TRBJ2-7, with TRBD2 matching 8 bases. The CDR3 consists of 13 residues. Germline values: CDR1 SGHAT, CDR2 FQNNGV. V shed 3 bases, J shed 3 bases, and the junction held 1 base outside the gene matches. CDR3 nucleotide sequence: TGTGCCAGCAGCTTCGGGACTAGCTACGAGCAGTACTTC. Amino acid sequence: CASSFGTSYEQYF.

This sequence joins TRBV13 and TRBJ2-7; D is possibly TRBD2 (6 bases). Between the trimmed V and J ends, which lost 1 base and 6 bases, there was a span of 7 bases. Per the germline V gene, CDR1 is PRHDT and CDR2 is FYEKMQ (reference sequence). The CDR3 loop spans 12 amino acids. CDR3 DNA: TGTGCCAGCAGCTTAGCCGGGGGCGAGCAGTACTTC. Translated, it gives CASSLAGGEQYF.

This chain uses TRBV29-1 with TRBJ1-2, with 7 bases aligning to TRBD1. The V and J ends lost 6 bases and 8 bases, in that order; junction bases with no gene match: 6. Germline values: CDR1 SQVTM, CDR2 ANQGSEA. The CDR3 runs 11 residues. CDR3 in amino acids: CSVETGNGYTF. CDR3 bases: TGCAGCGTAGAGACAGGGAACGGCTACACCTTC.

This clone was counted once. The V gene is TRBV5-1, the J gene TRBJ2-7; D unresolved. CDR3 length equals 13 residues. Germline values: CDR1 SGHRS, CDR2 YFSETQ. V gave up 1 base and J gave up 6 bases, with 11 bases separating them. CDR3 bases: TGCGCCAGCAGCTTGTCGCCTTCGGGCGAGCAGTACTTC. This translates into CASSLSPSGEQYF.

The chain combines TRBV4-2 with TRBJ2-6; TRBD1 might be the D (6 bases). Trimming stripped 5 bases from V and 2 bases from J, with 7 bases between. This CDR3 is built from 14 residues. Looked up from germline, CDR1 is LGHNA and CDR2 is YNFKEQ. The DNA for the CDR3 is TGTGCCAGCAGCTCAGGGGCTGGGGCCAACGTCCTGACTTTC. Protein product: CASSSGAGANVLTF.

The rearrangement uses TRBV30 and TRBJ2-4; the match to TRBD2 covers 15 bases. Germline loops: CDR1 GTSNPN, CDR2 SVGIG (reference sequence). The V segment lost 1 base and the J segment 0 bases; nucleotides outside the gene matches: 1. The CDR3 has 17 amino acids. CDR3 sequence reads: CAWSAGLAGGAKNIQYF. The CDR3 nucleotides read TGTGCCTGGAGTGCGGGACTAGCGGGGGGAGCCAAAAACATTCAGTACTTC.

The V and J genes are TRBV10-3 and TRBJ1-3, with D perhaps TRBD1 (6 bases). This CDR3 is built from 14 residues. The germline V gene has CDR1 ENHRY and CDR2 SYGVKD. V shed 4 bases and J shed 0 bases, with 7 bases lying between them. The CDR3 sequence is CAISGGPSGNTIYF. CDR3 nucleotide sequence: TGTGCCATCAGTGGGGGGCCCTCTGGAAACACCATATATTTT.

V and J are TRBV19 and TRBJ2-1; TRBD2 aligns across 9 bases. CDR1 is LNHDA, CDR2 SQIVND, per germline (reference sequence). The CDR3 length is 14 residues. V lost 5 bases and J lost 10; bases outside the gene matches: 9. The chain's CDR3 is CASSPPGLAMEQFF. The CDR3 nucleotides are TGTGCCAGTAGTCCCCCTGGACTAGCGATGGAGCAGTTCTTC.

This clone appeared a single time. V is TRBV5-1 and J is TRBJ2-5; possible D gene TRBD1, 5 bases. The J call may be in error: the DNA end matches TRBJ2-7 better. The CDR3 is 16 amino acids. The germline V gene encodes CDR1 SGHRS and CDR2 YFSETQ. The CDR3 DNA reads as TGCGCCAGCAGCAGGGGCGGTCGGCAATCCCCCTACGAGCAGTACTTC. Translated, it gives CASSRGGRQSPYEQYF.

V usage is TRBV14 and J usage is TRBJ1-2; D not certain. The CDR3 is 16 amino acids. CDR1 is SGHDN and CDR2 is FVKESK in the germline V gene. Trimming removed 2 bases at V and 0 bases at J, with 13 bases between. CDR3 in amino acids: CASSQFPVSTNYGYTF. DNA for the CDR3: TGTGCCAGCAGCCAATTCCCGGTGAGTACTAACTATGGCTACACCTTC. The complete variable domain, with remaining parts taken from reference TRBV14 and TRBJ1-2, reads EAGVTQFPSHSVIEKGQTVTLRCDPISGHDNLYWYRRVMGKEIKFLLHFVKESKQDESGMPNNRFLAERTGGTYSTLKVQPAELEDSGVYFCASSQFPVSTNYGYTFGSGTRLTVV.

V and J are TRBV28 and TRBJ2-1; no clear D gene. The CDR3 loop spans 15 amino acids. The germline V gene has CDR1 MDHEN and CDR2 SYDVKM. V lost 3 bases, J lost 4 bases, and 13 bases lay in between. Written as DNA, the CDR3 is TGTGCCAGCAGTTTGACTCCATCCTCTTACAATGAGCAGTTCTTC. This encodes CASSLTPSSYNEQFF.

This clone was counted between two and nine times. The V and J genes are TRBV5-1 and TRBJ1-2; maybe TRBD1 (5 bases). Germline V gene data show CDR1 as SGHRS and CDR2 as YFSETQ. There are 15 residues in the CDR3. V was shortened by 7 bases and J by 4 bases, with 20 bases between the two germline ends. The CDR3 sequence: CASGRNGGEGYGYTF. Here the CDR3 DNA reads TGCGCCAGCGGAAGAAACGGGGGAGAGGGCTATGGCTACACCTTC. Supplemented by reference TRBV5-1 and TRBJ1-2, the full variable domain reads KAGVTQTPRYLIKTRGQQVTLSCSPISGHRSVSWYQQTPGQGLQFLFEYFSETQRNKGNFPGRFSGRQFSNSRSEMNVSTLELGDSALYLCASGRNGGEGYGYTFGSGTRLTVV.

This chain joins TRBV30 and TRBJ1-3; D is perhaps TRBD1 (5 bases). Trimming took off 3 bases at V and 1 base at J, with 13 bases between the two ends. This CDR3 comprises 15 residues. Germline CDR1 and CDR2: GTSNPN and SVGIG (reference sequence). Here the CDR3 reads CAWSGGVLSGNTIYF. The CDR3 DNA sequence: TGTGCCTGGAGCGGAGGGGTTTTATCTGGAAACACCATATATTTT.

A single count supports this clone. The CDR3 DNA sequence: TGTGCCAGCAGCTTGTTCCCGGGACAGGGGAACTCTGGGGCCAACGTCCTGACTTTC. Amino acid sequence: CASSLFPGQGNSGANVLTF. The chain uses TRBV5-4 and TRBJ2-6; 10 bases are a match to TRBD1. Germline V gene data show CDR1 as SGHNT and CDR2 as YYREEE (reference sequence). The CDR3 totals 19 residues. V shed 1 base, J shed 0 bases, and the junction held 7 bases outside the gene matches.

The CDR3 region is CASSLTRGNNSPLHF. CDR3 in DNA: TGTGCCAGCAGCTTAACCAGGGGGAATAATTCACCCCTCCACTTT. The chain joins TRBV7-2 to TRBJ1-6; TRBD1 matches 7 bases. With V trimmed by 2 bases and J by 5 bases, 3 bases remained unmatched. CDR3 length equals 15 residues. Germline V lookup: CDR1 SGHTA, CDR2 FQGNSA.

The chain combines TRBV29-1 with TRBJ2-2, with TRBD2 matching over 9 bases. The CDR3 is made up of 16 amino acids. Germline trimming cut 8 bases from V and 7 bases from J; bases unmatched to any gene: 17. The germline gives CDR1 SQVTM, CDR2 ANQGSEA. CDR3 sequence (DNA): TGCAGCACCCCAGGGATGCTAGCGGGGTTTAGCGGGGAGCTGTTTTTT. It translates to CSTPGMLAGFSGELFF.

This rearrangement joins TRBV7-9 to TRBJ1-1; TRBD1 matches at 12 bases. This CDR3 has 16 amino acids. V shed 0 bases, J shed 5 bases, and the junction held 4 bases outside the gene matches. Germline V gives CDR1 SEHNR, CDR2 FQNEAQ (reference sequence). CDR3 sequence (DNA): TGTGCCAGCAGCTTAGCGGGGACAGGGGGCAAAACTGAAGCTTTCTTT. Translating it yields CASSLAGTGGKTEAFF.

The V call is TRBV7-2, the J call TRBJ2-4, with unresolved D. Trimming stripped 1 base from V and 7 bases from J, with 11 bases between. CDR3 length: 14 amino acids. The germline gives CDR1 SGHTA, CDR2 FQGNSA. The CDR3 nucleotides read TGTGCCAGCAGCTTAGGACAAGCTGGGAACATTCAGTACTTC. Its translation: CASSLGQAGNIQYF.

This sequence joins TRBV29-1 and TRBJ2-3, with D possibly TRBD2 on 5 matching bases. Germline values: CDR1 SQVTM, CDR2 ANQGSEA. V was cut by 1 base and J by 0 bases, with 17 bases left in between. The CDR3 runs to 17 residues. CDR3 protein: CSVEGGRRWTSTDTQYF. CDR3 in DNA: TGCAGCGTTGAAGGAGGGCGGAGGTGGACTAGCACAGATACGCAGTATTTT.

V gene TRBV28 combines with J gene TRBJ2-5; D is unresolved. The germline V gene encodes CDR1 MDHEN and CDR2 SYDVKM. Trimming pared 6 bases from V and 5 bases from J, leaving 7 bases between. The CDR3 is 11 amino acids. This CDR3 is CASRRGETQYF. In DNA, the CDR3 is TGTGCCAGCAGACGAGGCGAGACCCAGTACTTC.

This chain links TRBV5-5 with TRBJ1-4; D is unclear. The CDR3 covers 15 residues. Germline V gives CDR1 SGHKS, CDR2 YYEKEE (reference sequence). V lost 5 bases, J lost 7 bases, and 18 bases lay in between. The DNA for the CDR3 is TGTGCCAGCAGTCCCCGTGGGCTTATCGGTGAAAAACTGTTTTTT. Protein: CASSPRGLIGEKLFF.